The 11 T cell receptor beta chains below come from one sample, sequenced in a study of shared clonotypes between healthy human individuals. Data came from immunoSEQ multiplex PCR; TCRdb stores just in-frame clones and leaves some out. This sample has roughly 2,500,000 clones, with 80% to 95% found just once. Sequenced: naive CD4+ T cells from PBMCs. Specified subset: CD45RA+ positively selected. The receptors come from a man younger than 30 in good health. Some clones in this sample may be carry-over from other donors' samples.

The chain has TRBV7-9 and TRBJ2-1; 11 positions agree with TRBD2. Germline assignment: CDR1 SEHNR and CDR2 FQNEAQ (reference sequence). The CDR3 is 15 residues long. V was pared by 7 bases and J by 7 bases, with 9 bases of the junction left unmatched. CDR3 protein: CASNEYSGRENEQFF. The CDR3 coding sequence is TGTGCCAGCAACGAATATAGCGGGAGGGAGAATGAGCAGTTCTTC.

This chain uses TRBV5-4 with TRBJ2-3, with D perhaps TRBD2 (6 bases). V shed 3 bases and J shed 1 base, with 9 bases lying between them. The CDR3 is made up of 14 amino acids. Per germline, CDR1 SGHNT and CDR2 YYREEE (reference sequence). CDR3 region: CASSWDSRTDTQYF. Here the CDR3 DNA reads TGTGCCAGCAGCTGGGACTCCCGCACAGATACGCAGTATTTT.

V is TRBV7-2 and J is TRBJ2-5; maybe TRBD1 (5 bases). V was cut by 5 bases and J by 4 bases, with 14 bases left in between. Germline CDR1 reads SGHTA; CDR2 reads FQGNSA. This CDR3 spans 14 amino acids. CDR3 residues: CASSLHGQGETQYF. In DNA, the CDR3 is TGTGCCAGCAGCCTCCACGGGCAGGGAGAGACCCAGTACTTC.

This chain links TRBV18 with TRBJ1-1, with 8 bases lining up with TRBD1. V lost 2 bases, J lost 1 base, and 6 bases stayed unmatched. The CDR3 loop spans 16 amino acids. Looked up from germline, CDR1 is KGHSH and CDR2 is LQKENI. CDR3 coding DNA: TGTGCCAGCTCACCAGCATCTACAGGGGGGAACACTGAAGCTTTCTTT. Translation: CASSPASTGGNTEAFF. The variable domain in full, completed from reference TRBV18 and TRBJ1-1, reads NAGVMQNPRHLVRRRGQEARLRCSPMKGHSHVYWYRQLPEEGLKFMVYLQKENIIDESGMPKERFSAEFPKEGPSILRIQQVVRGDSAAYFCASSPASTGGNTEAFFGQGTRLTVV.

The CDR3 reads CASSPGGGESEKLFF. The CDR3 bases are TGTGCCAGCAGCCCGGGAGGGGGGGAAAGTGAAAAACTGTTTTTT. V is TRBV5-4 and J is TRBJ1-4; maybe TRBD1 (6 bases). The length of the CDR3 is 15 residues. Germline lookup yields CDR1 SGHNT and CDR2 YYREEE (reference sequence). Trimming cost V 4 bases and J 7 bases, with 17 bases left between them.

The chain is built from TRBV7-6 and TRBJ2-7, with 9 bases that match TRBD1. Germline V gene data show CDR1 as SGHVS and CDR2 as FNYEAQ. The CDR3 covers 18 residues. Trimming took 2 bases from V and 1 from J; bases not matched to a gene: 12. DNA of the CDR3: TGTGCCAGCAGCTTAATTGCGGAGGTAGGGACAGGGTCCTACGAGCAGTACTTC. Its translation is CASSLIAEVGTGSYEQYF.

In the case of this clone: Other DNA sequences of this sample code for an identical CDR3. J is TRBJ2-7 and V is TRBV5-1, with 9 positions matching TRBD2. Germline CDR1 SGHRS, CDR2 YFSETQ. The CDR3 extends over 14 amino acids. The junction had 4 bases not matched to a gene; V was cut back by 2 bases and J by 4 bases. The CDR3 reads CASSLSSGTYEQYF. The CDR3 nucleotides read TGCGCCAGCAGCTTATCTAGCGGGACATACGAGCAGTACTTC. The variable domain in full, with the rest retrieved from reference TRBV5-1 and TRBJ2-7, is KAGVTQTPRYLIKTRGQQVTLSCSPISGHRSVSWYQQTPGQGLQFLFEYFSETQRNKGNFPGRFSGRQFSNSRSEMNVSTLELGDSALYLCASSLSSGTYEQYFGPGTRLTVT.

The V call is TRBV6-1, the J call TRBJ2-5; unclear D gene. Trimming stripped 5 bases from V and 1 base from J, with 11 bases between. Germline assignment: CDR1 MNHNS and CDR2 SASEGT. The CDR3 runs 14 residues. The CDR3: CASSYSGFQETQYF. The CDR3 nucleotides are TGTGCCAGCAGTTATTCAGGCTTCCAAGAGACCCAGTACTTC.

Points on this clone: The same CDR3 arises from other DNA sequences in this sample as well. The V gene is TRBV2, the J gene TRBJ1-4; 9 positions match TRBD1. The CDR3 loop spans 12 amino acids. J gave up 7 bases and V 6 bases, and 0 bases lay outside the gene matches. Germline CDR1 SNHLY, CDR2 FYNNEI. CDR3 DNA sequence: TGTGCCAGCAGGACAGGGGGTGAAAAACTGTTTTTT. The encoded protein is CASRTGGEKLFF.

A note on this clone: This specimen includes other DNA sequences encoding the same CDR3. The chain couples TRBV2 to TRBJ1-1, with D unclear. CDR3 size: 13 residues. Trimming took off 3 bases at V and 0 bases at J, with 5 bases between the two ends. Germline CDR1 and CDR2: SNHLY and FYNNEI. CDR3 coding DNA: TGTGCCAGCAGTGATAGGTTGAACACTGAAGCTTTCTTT. Translating it yields CASSDRLNTEAFF.

A word on this clone: This sample also contains other DNA sequences that code for the same CDR3. V gene TRBV28 combines with J gene TRBJ2-7; the match to TRBD2 covers 8 bases. There are 14 residues in the CDR3. Trimming at V came to 5 bases and at J to 3 bases, leaving 6 bases not matched to a gene. CDR1 and CDR2 (germline): MDHEN, SYDVKM. The CDR3 here is CASSPPGGVYEQYF. The CDR3 bases are TGTGCCAGCAGTCCCCCGGGGGGGGTCTACGAGCAGTACTTC.